Following are 11 T cell receptor beta chains from one sample sequenced in a study of T cell repertoires in cytomegalovirus infection. TCRdb re-derived calls from the reads in MiXCR, one entry per CDR3 protein. The data contain more than 400,000 distinct CDR3 sequences, about 25% of them seen just once; the ten biggest clones take up roughly 13%. Sample: PBMCs. The receptor source for this set is a human donor in good health (CMV status not recorded). Some clones in this sample may be carry-over from other donors' samples.

The V and J genes are TRBV30 and TRBJ2-5; perhaps TRBD1 as D (7 bases). CDR1 is GTSNPN, CDR2 SVGIG, per germline (reference sequence). V was pared by 4 bases and J by 0 bases, with 27 bases between. The CDR3 sequence is 19 residues long. CDR3 residues: CAWTPGGTEGTFYQETQYF. As DNA, the CDR3 is TGTGCCTGGACCCCTGGAGGGACAGAGGGGACCTTCTACCAAGAGACCCAGTACTTC.

A few counts support this clonotype. This chain connects TRBV12-5 to TRBJ1-3, with D maybe TRBD1 (6 bases). The V gene lost 2 bases and the J gene lost 7 bases, with 24 bases spanning the gap. There are 18 residues in the CDR3. Germline V gene sequence: CDR1 LGHNT, CDR2 FRNRAP. As DNA, the CDR3 is TGTGCTAGTGGTTTGCCCCAGGGAGGGGACACCCTCATGAACACCATATATTTT. Its translation is CASGLPQGGDTLMNTIYF.

This clonotype occurred many times. The rearrangement uses TRBV7-2 and TRBJ2-2; D is uncertain. The CDR3 loop spans 14 amino acids. Germline loops: CDR1 SGHTA, CDR2 FQGNSA. The germline V and J ends were trimmed by 5 bases and 3 bases, with 10 bases remaining between them. The CDR3 region is CASSVDAHTGELFF. The CDR3 DNA reads as TGTGCCAGCAGCGTAGACGCCCACACCGGGGAGCTGTTTTTT. The complete variable domain, with remaining parts taken from reference TRBV7-2 and TRBJ2-2, reads GAGVSQSPSNKVTEKGKDVELRCDPISGHTALYWYRQSLGQGLEFLIYFQGNSAPDKSGLPSDRFSAERTGGSVSTLTIQRTQQEDSAVYLCASSVDAHTGELFFGEGSRLTVL.

V gene TRBV25-1 combines with J gene TRBJ1-5; weak D call: TRBD1 (5 bases). CDR3 length: 15 amino acids. The V gene lost 1 base and the J gene lost 3 bases, with 10 bases spanning the gap. Germline V gene lookup returns CDR1 MGHDK and CDR2 SYGVNS. CDR3 in amino acids: CASSESGGYNQPQHF. The CDR3 coding sequence is TGTGCCAGCAGTGAATCCGGGGGTTACAATCAGCCCCAGCATTTT.

This clonotype came up a few times. V and J are TRBV7-8 and TRBJ1-4, with 7 bases that match TRBD1. With 5 bases clipped from V and 5 bases from J, the junction kept 8 bases outside the gene matches. The CDR3 spans 15 residues. CDR1 is SGHVS and CDR2 is FQNEAQ in the germline V gene. CDR3 DNA: TGTGCCAGCAGCCGACAGGGACTGCGAAATGAAAAACTGTTTTTT. Its protein product is CASSRQGLRNEKLFF.

This clonotype was detected only a few times. The J gene is TRBJ2-1, the V gene TRBV28, with D maybe TRBD1 (6 bases). Germline lookup yields CDR1 MDHEN and CDR2 SYDVKM. There are 13 residues in the CDR3. The V and J ends lost 2 bases and 8 bases respectively, with 10 bases between them. CDR3 region: CASSLKQGDEQFF. CDR3 bases: TGTGCCAGCAGTTTAAAACAGGGTGATGAGCAGTTCTTC.

At least ten counts were recorded for this clonotype. The genes are TRBV7-8 and TRBJ2-1, with TRBD2 identical over 14 bases. V was clipped by 5 bases and J by 8 bases; unmatched bases: 5. Germline V gene data show CDR1 as SGHVS and CDR2 as FQNEAQ. This CDR3 has 15 residues. The CDR3 DNA sequence: TGTGCCAGCAGCCCAGGGACTAGCGGGGGCGATGAGCAGTTCTTC. Translated: CASSPGTSGGDEQFF.

This chain uses TRBV12-3 or TRBV12-4 with TRBJ1-2; possible D gene TRBD1, 5 bases. The V gene lost 4 bases and the J gene lost 5 bases, with 17 bases spanning the gap. This CDR3 has 15 residues. The CDR3 sequence is CASSSPKQAGYGYTF. The DNA for the CDR3 is TGTGCCAGCAGTTCCCCCAAACAGGCTGGGTATGGCTACACCTTC.

Only a few counts were recorded for this clonotype. This chain links TRBV6-2 or TRBV6-3 with TRBJ1-5; 8 bases are shared with TRBD1. The J segment lost 7 bases and the V segment lost 5 bases, leaving 10 bases of the junction unmatched. There are 15 residues in the CDR3. Germline V gives CDR1 MNHEY, CDR2 SVGEGT. The CDR3 DNA sequence: TGTGCCAGCAGTAATTCAGGGGGCCTCGGGCAGCCCCAGCATTTT. Protein: CASSNSGGLGQPQHF.

V gene TRBV15 combines with J gene TRBJ2-1; 10 positions match TRBD2. The J segment lost 0 bases and the V segment lost 3 bases, leaving 5 bases of the junction unmatched. From germline, CDR1 is LNHNV and CDR2 YYDKDF (reference sequence). This CDR3 has 17 residues. CDR3 sequence: CATSSKSSGSSYNEQFF. As DNA, the CDR3 is TGTGCCACCAGCAGTAAATCTAGCGGGAGCTCCTACAATGAGCAGTTCTTC.

The V and J genes are TRBV12-3 or TRBV12-4 and TRBJ2-1; D may be TRBD2 (5 bases). This CDR3 contains 14 residues. Trimming cost V 0 bases and J 7 bases, with 10 bases left between them. CDR3 residues: CASSLARRRNEQFF. DNA for the CDR3: TGTGCCAGCAGTTTAGCTCGAAGGAGGAATGAGCAGTTCTTC.